The 18 T cell receptor beta chains presented below share a single source sample, sequenced in a study of blood T cell repertoires in COVID-19. Data came from immunoSEQ multiplex PCR; TCRdb stores just in-frame clones and leaves some out. The repertoire consists of approximately 120,000 clones, with around 77% occurring once and the leading ten covering 11%. Sequencing used peripheral blood. The receptors originated from a human donor in a cohort sampled during active COVID-19.

This chain joins TRBV30 and TRBJ1-2; 7 bases line up with TRBD1. In germline, CDR1 is GTSNPN, CDR2 SVGIG (reference sequence). J was trimmed by 4 bases and V by 3 bases; bases with no gene match: 5. The CDR3 is 13 residues long. The CDR3 DNA follows: TGTGCCTGGAGAGGACAGGAGGGCTATGGCTACACCTTC. It codes for CAWRGQEGYGYTF.

The chain joins TRBV18 to TRBJ2-1, with D tentatively TRBD2 (5 bases). The ends were cut back, 0 bases at V and 3 bases at J, with 12 bases in the middle. CDR3 size: 16 residues. The germline gives CDR1 KGHSH, CDR2 LQKENI. The DNA of the CDR3 is TGTGCCAGCTCACCACCTGGAGGTTTAAACTACAATGAGCAGTTCTTC. Protein product: CASSPPGGLNYNEQFF.

The V and J genes are TRBV19 and TRBJ2-1; D might be TRBD2 (7 bases). Germline CDR1 reads LNHDA; CDR2 reads SQIVND (reference sequence). This CDR3 region has 15 residues. V gave up 5 bases and J gave up 10 bases, with 21 bases separating them. DNA of the CDR3: TGTGCCAGTAGTGTGACTCGCGGGGGCCGGGGGGAGCAGTTCTTC. It specifies CASSVTRGGRGEQFF. Looking up the rest from reference TRBV19 and TRBJ2-1 gives the full variable domain: DGGITQSPKYLFRKEGQNVTLSCEQNLNHDAMYWYRQDPGQGLRLIYYSQIVNDFQKGDIAEGYSVSREKKESFPLTVTSAQKNPTAFYLCASSVTRGGRGEQFFGPGTRLTVL.

The chain carries TRBV28 and TRBJ2-3; 7 bases align to TRBD2. V lost 1 base, J lost 6 bases, and 4 bases stayed unmatched. Germline CDR1 MDHEN, CDR2 SYDVKM. The CDR3 runs 14 residues. CDR3 amino acids: CASSLSQGGDTQYF. The CDR3 DNA sequence: TGTGCCAGCAGTTTATCTCAGGGAGGGGATACGCAGTATTTT.

The genes are TRBV7-9 and TRBJ2-5; 11 bases line up with TRBD2. This CDR3 is 17 amino acids long. CDR1 is SEHNR, CDR2 FQNEAQ, per germline (reference sequence). The junction had 11 bases not matched to a gene; V was cut back by 4 bases and J by 4 bases. The CDR3 sequence is CASSWTVAGGPGETQYF. The DNA of the CDR3 is TGTGCCAGCAGCTGGACAGTAGCGGGGGGGCCGGGAGAGACCCAGTACTTC.

The chain has TRBV3-1 (or the pseudogene TRBV3-2) and TRBJ2-7; TRBD1 matches at 8 bases. CDR1 and CDR2 (germline): LGHDT, YNNKEL (reference sequence). The CDR3 spans 16 residues. After removal of 5 bases from V and 3 bases from J, the junction contained 12 bases not matched to a gene. This chain's CDR3 is CASSYHRTGLDYEQYF. The CDR3 DNA is TGTGCCAGCAGCTATCATAGGACAGGGCTGGACTACGAGCAGTACTTC.

The genes are TRBV13 and TRBJ1-2; no clear D. CDR1 and CDR2 (germline): PRHDT, FYEKMQ (reference sequence). The CDR3 extends over 16 amino acids. V lost 4 bases to trimming and J lost 4 bases, with 19 bases between them. As DNA, the CDR3 is TGTGCCAGCAGCTCGTACGCGGCTGAAGTTCTCTATGGCTACACCTTC. It codes for CASSSYAAEVLYGYTF.

The rearrangement uses TRBV6-6 and TRBJ1-2; 8 bases fit TRBD1. Germline CDR1 reads MNHNY; CDR2 reads SVGAGI (reference sequence). The CDR3 extends over 14 amino acids. V lost 7 bases, J lost 7 bases, and 11 bases stayed unmatched. This chain's CDR3 is CASTSGQGGAGYTF. In nucleotides, the CDR3 is TGTGCCAGCACCTCCGGACAGGGAGGCGCTGGCTACACCTTC.

Only a few counts were recorded for this clone. This chain uses TRBV5-1 with TRBJ1-1; perhaps TRBD1 as D (5 bases). This CDR3 region has 12 residues. V gave up 2 bases and J gave up 10 bases, with 12 bases separating them. Germline loops: CDR1 SGHRS, CDR2 YFSETQ. Here the CDR3 DNA reads TGCGCCAGCAGCTTACAGGAGGGTGCAGCTTTCTTT. Protein sequence: CASSLQEGAAFF.

This clone has more than one count but fewer than ten. V is TRBV29-1 and J is TRBJ1-2; D not certain. The V and J ends lost 7 bases and 0 bases respectively, with 12 bases between them. This CDR3 contains 13 residues. In germline, CDR1 is SQVTM, CDR2 ANQGSEA. This chain's CDR3 is CSADDIANYGYTF. Here the CDR3 DNA reads TGCAGCGCCGATGACATCGCTAACTATGGCTACACCTTC. The entire variable domain, with the rest obtained from reference TRBV29-1 and TRBJ1-2, is as follows: SAVISQKPSRDICQRGTSLTIQCQVDSQVTMMFWYRQQPGQSLTLIATANQGSEATYESGFVIDKFPISRPNLTFSTLTVSNMSPEDSSIYLCSADDIANYGYTFGSGTRLTVV.

The table lists this clone with a count of one. This sequence joins TRBV27 and TRBJ1-1, with D possibly being TRBD1 (6 bases). Germline assignment: CDR1 MNHEY and CDR2 SMNVEV (reference sequence). There are 16 residues in the CDR3. The V gene lost 5 bases and the J gene lost 7 bases, with 23 bases spanning the gap. The CDR3 reads CASSTDRTVVLGEAFF. CDR3 in DNA: TGTGCCAGCAGTACCGATCGGACAGTGGTGCTTGGTGAAGCTTTCTTT.

This clone was picked up a small number of times. The chain links TRBV6-1 to TRBJ2-7; TRBD1 matches at 7 bases. The ends lost 0 bases at V and 0 bases at J; junction bases unmatched: 8. The CDR3 has 17 amino acids. Germline loops: CDR1 MNHNS, CDR2 SASEGT. The CDR3 DNA follows: TGTGCCAGCAGTGAAGCGGTAGGCAGGGGGTTCTCCTACGAGCAGTACTTC. Protein product: CASSEAVGRGFSYEQYF.

This chain joins TRBV27 and TRBJ2-7; weak D call: TRBD1 (6 bases). This CDR3 has 14 amino acids. Germline-derived CDR1 and CDR2 are MNHEY and SMNVEV (reference sequence). V was pared by 4 bases and J by 0 bases, with 10 bases between. The CDR3 DNA is TGTGCCAGCAGTTCTACCAGGGGCTCCTACGAGCAGTACTTC. Translation gives CASSSTRGSYEQYF.

The rearrangement uses TRBV28 and TRBJ1-6, with no clear D. The V end lost 6 bases, the J end lost 8 bases, and 14 bases lay between the germline ends. Looked up from germline, CDR1 is MDHEN and CDR2 is SYDVKM. CDR3 length: 14 residues. The CDR3 sequence is CASSLRPPDSPLHF. In DNA, the CDR3 is TGTGCCAGCAGCCTCCGCCCCCCAGATTCACCCCTCCACTTT.

This clone was detected only a few times. V and J are TRBV27 and TRBJ1-5, with D maybe TRBD1 (5 bases). Trimming took off 9 bases at V and 7 bases at J, with 28 bases between the two ends. Germline assignment: CDR1 MNHEY and CDR2 SMNVEV (reference sequence). The CDR3 has 17 residues. The CDR3 loop is CAREHGGMNSAGQPQHF. The CDR3 DNA is TGTGCCAGAGAACATGGGGGGATGAACTCGGCTGGGCAGCCCCAGCATTTT.

This clone was found once. This chain's CDR3 is CASSQDNPGAYEQYF. CDR3 sequence (DNA): TGCGCCAGCAGCCAAGATAATCCGGGGGCCTACGAGCAGTACTTC. The chain joins TRBV4-1 to TRBJ2-7; D might be TRBD2 (6 bases). Deletions cut 0 bases from V and 2 bases from J, with 11 bases between. Germline V lookup: CDR1 MGHRA, CDR2 YSYEKL. The CDR3 consists of 15 residues.

The V call is TRBV15, the J call TRBJ1-1; no firm D call. Germline lookup yields CDR1 LNHNV and CDR2 YYDKDF (reference sequence). The V gene lost 4 bases and the J gene lost 2 bases, with 8 bases spanning the gap. The CDR3 runs to 13 residues. CDR3 residues: CATSIQTNTEAFF. As DNA, the CDR3 is TGTGCCACCAGCATTCAGACTAACACTGAAGCTTTCTTT. The variable domain in full, with the rest retrieved from reference TRBV15 and TRBJ1-1, is DAMVIQNPRYQVTQFGKPVTLSCSQTLNHNVMYWYQQKSSQAPKLLFHYYDKDFNNEADTPDNFQSRRPNTSFCFLDIRSPGLGDTAMYLCATSIQTNTEAFFGQGTRLTVV.

For this clone: Other DNA variants within this sample encode the same CDR3. The rearrangement uses TRBV7-8 and TRBJ2-7; 7 bases are a match to TRBD1. The CDR3 is 14 residues long. Germline V lookup: CDR1 SGHVS, CDR2 FQNEAQ. J gave up 3 bases and V 0 bases, and 2 bases lay outside the gene matches. The CDR3 DNA reads as TGTGCCAGCAGCTTAGCGGGACAGAACTACGAGCAGTACTTC. This sequence encodes CASSLAGQNYEQYF. The full variable domain, with the rest looked up from reference TRBV7-8 and TRBJ2-7, is GAGVSQSPRYKVAKRGQDVALRCDPISGHVSLFWYQQALGQGPEFLTYFQNEAQLDKSGLPSDRFFAERPEGSVSTLKIQRTQQEDSAVYLCASSLAGQNYEQYFGPGTRLTVT.